These 3 T cell receptor beta chains were all obtained from the same sample, sequenced in a study of blood T cell repertoires in COVID-19 (dated by TCRdb to the early 2020s). Preparation of the library involved the immunoSEQ multiplex PCR assay. TCRdb took over this immuneACCESS table, retaining in-frame rearrangements with V and J assigned. Such tables are incomplete; in checked studies, under half of the missing clones stem from an unresolved V gene, and the remainder is unexplained. For this sample the table gives some 200,000 clones, of which about four fifths were detected only once. The ten largest clones represent about 1.3% of the sample. Material: PBMCs or T cells enriched from blood (not recorded which). Receptors originate from a woman aged 40 to 50 with acute COVID-19.

V and J are TRBV4-1 and TRBJ2-7, with a possible D match to TRBD2 (6 bases). Between the trimmed V and J ends, which lost 1 base and 4 bases, there was a span of 11 bases. The length of the CDR3 is 14 residues. Germline CDR1 reads MGHRA; CDR2 reads YSYEKL. CDR3 loop: CASSQGPAGYEQYF. Written as DNA, the CDR3 is TGCGCCAGCAGCCAAGGCCCCGCGGGGTACGAGCAGTACTTC.

V is TRBV5-1 and J is TRBJ1-6, with D unresolved. This CDR3 spans 16 amino acids. Germline CDR1 and CDR2: SGHRS and YFSETQ. Trimming pared 0 bases from V and 4 bases from J, leaving 11 bases between. The CDR3 DNA is TGCGCCAGCAGCTTGGGCAGTCAGACATATAATTCACCCCTCCACTTT. Translated: CASSLGSQTYNSPLHF.

This clone turned up a few times. This chain uses TRBV3-1 (or the pseudogene TRBV3-2) with TRBJ2-1, with TRBD2 identical over 7 bases. V was pared by 4 bases and J by 0 bases, with 9 bases of the junction left unmatched. This CDR3 has 17 residues. Looked up from germline, CDR1 is LGHDT and CDR2 is YNNKEL (reference sequence). This CDR3 is CASSPWDYRSSYNEQFF. As DNA, the CDR3 is TGTGCCAGCAGCCCTTGGGACTACCGTAGCTCCTACAATGAGCAGTTCTTC.